Listed here are 24 T cell receptor beta chains from one sample, sequenced in a study of OX40 agonist ivuxolimab in advanced cancers. Here immunoSEQ multiplex PCR was the method, and the copy in TCRdb shows in-frame clones only, minus some. The data hold 55,000 to 85,000 clones, with about nine tenths observed a single time. Sequenced material: CD4+ or CD8+ T cells sorted from blood, taken in a trial of the OX40 agonist ivuxolimab. These receptor sequences come from an adult with an advanced solid tumor such as melanoma, head and neck, liver or kidney cancer.

V and J are TRBV2 and TRBJ2-1; unclear D gene. With 4 bases removed from V and 3 bases from J, the gap between germline ends came to 16 bases. The germline V gene encodes CDR1 SNHLY and CDR2 FYNNEI. The CDR3 is made up of 16 amino acids. In DNA, the CDR3 is TGTGCCAGCAGTGTGGGCCAGCGTTACTTCTACAATGAGCAGTTCTTC. It translates to CASSVGQRYFYNEQFF.

J is TRBJ1-6 and V is TRBV28; 11 bases agree with TRBD1. The CDR3 length is 16 residues. V trimming: 3 bases; J trimming: 7 bases; junction bases outside the gene matches: 5. Germline-derived CDR1 and CDR2 are MDHEN and SYDVKM. The CDR3 DNA is TGTGCCAGCAGTTTGGCGGACAGGGGGCCAAATTCACCCCTCCACTTT. Its translation is CASSLADRGPNSPLHF.

The V call is TRBV29-1, the J call TRBJ2-2; D unresolved. In germline, CDR1 is SQVTM, CDR2 ANQGSEA. The CDR3 covers 14 residues. The V gene lost 7 bases and the J gene lost 2 bases, with 14 bases spanning the gap. As DNA, the CDR3 is TGCAGCGCCACTATAGGCAGAAACACCGGGGAGCTGTTTTTT. Encoded protein: CSATIGRNTGELFF.

In its sample, this clone was seen a few times. V and J are TRBV5-1 and TRBJ1-1; perhaps TRBD1 as D (6 bases). Germline V gives CDR1 SGHRS, CDR2 YFSETQ. The CDR3 consists of 14 residues. V was pared by 1 base and J by 3 bases, with 10 bases between. For the CDR3, the DNA is TGCGCCAGCAGCTTGAGGGGGGGAGACACTGAAGCTTTCTTT. This encodes CASSLRGGDTEAFF. Supplemented by reference TRBV5-1 and TRBJ1-1, the full variable domain reads KAGVTQTPRYLIKTRGQQVTLSCSPISGHRSVSWYQQTPGQGLQFLFEYFSETQRNKGNFPGRFSGRQFSNSRSEMNVSTLELGDSALYLCASSLRGGDTEAFFGQGTRLTVV.

The chain is built from TRBV5-6 and TRBJ2-7; maybe TRBD1 (6 bases). V lost 4 bases to trimming and J lost 6 bases, with 23 bases between them. The CDR3 contains 16 residues. The germline gives CDR1 SGHDT, CDR2 YYEEEE. Here the CDR3 reads CASSLLTGATVLEQYF. As DNA, the CDR3 is TGTGCCAGCAGCCTACTGACAGGCGCAACCGTCCTCGAGCAGTACTTC.

This rearrangement joins TRBV4-2 to TRBJ2-7; D gene uncertain. CDR1 and CDR2 from the germline V gene are LGHNA and YNFKEQ. Trimming stripped 0 bases from V and 1 base from J, with 10 bases between. The CDR3 has 15 amino acids. The CDR3 bases are TGTGCCAGCAGCCAAGATCGCAGCTATTCCTACGAGCAGTACTTC. Encoded protein: CASSQDRSYSYEQYF.

In nucleotides, the CDR3 is TGCGCCAGCAGTTCGTCCTCGATGAACTATGGCTACACCTTC. Its protein is CASSSSSMNYGYTF. The chain uses TRBV5-1 and TRBJ1-2, with D unresolved. Trimming pared 5 bases from V and 2 bases from J, leaving 13 bases between. The CDR3 runs to 14 residues. Germline assignment: CDR1 SGHRS and CDR2 YFSETQ. The entire variable domain, with the rest obtained from reference TRBV5-1 and TRBJ1-2, is as follows: KAGVTQTPRYLIKTRGQQVTLSCSPISGHRSVSWYQQTPGQGLQFLFEYFSETQRNKGNFPGRFSGRQFSNSRSEMNVSTLELGDSALYLCASSSSSMNYGYTFGSGTRLTVV.

This chain connects TRBV7-9 to TRBJ2-5; possible D gene TRBD1, 5 bases. Trimming cost V 7 bases and J 4 bases, with 10 bases left between them. Per germline, CDR1 SEHNR and CDR2 FQNEAQ (reference sequence). The CDR3 is 12 residues long. The CDR3 spells CASTQQAETQYF. In DNA form, the CDR3 reads TGTGCCAGCACCCAACAGGCAGAGACCCAGTACTTC.

V is TRBV9 and J is TRBJ1-4; D uncertain. Germline CDR1 reads SGDLS; CDR2 reads YYNGEE. V was cut by 1 base and J by 3 bases, with 13 bases left in between. The CDR3 is 16 amino acids. DNA of the CDR3: TGTGCCAGCAGCGTAACCCCGGGAGCCCCTAATGAAAAACTGTTTTTT. Protein: CASSVTPGAPNEKLFF.

The chain combines TRBV11-2 with TRBJ1-5; D gene unclear. Germline loops: CDR1 SGHAT, CDR2 FQNNGV. V was trimmed by 0 bases and J by 5 bases, leaving 11 bases between them. The CDR3 is 15 residues long. Written as DNA, the CDR3 is TGTGCCAGCAGCTTAGACCTGGGCAGCGATCAGCCCCAGCATTTT. This encodes CASSLDLGSDQPQHF.

The rearrangement joins TRBV7-9 to TRBJ1-3; the D gene is possibly TRBD1 (6 bases). The CDR3 consists of 16 residues. V was shortened by 5 bases and J by 2 bases, with 16 bases between the two germline ends. Looked up from germline, CDR1 is SEHNR and CDR2 is FQNEAQ (reference sequence). CDR3 nucleotides: TGTGCCAGCAGCCCCCGAACCACAGGGACTGGAAACACCATATATTTT. Its protein product is CASSPRTTGTGNTIYF.

Worth noting for this clone: One end of the junction is discordant with germline, which a read error may explain. The chain is built from TRBV5-1 and TRBJ2-5, with 7 bases identical to TRBD2. The CDR3 is made up of 14 amino acids. Germline loops: CDR1 SGHRS, CDR2 YFSETQ. The CDR3 spells CASTLGGYQETQYF. The CDR3 nucleotides are TGCGCCAGCACCTTGGGGGGGTACCAAGAGACCCAGTACTTC.

This chain links TRBV5-1 with TRBJ1-6; D is possibly TRBD1 (6 bases). Germline V gives CDR1 SGHRS, CDR2 YFSETQ. The CDR3 has 14 amino acids. Deletions cut 8 bases from V and 8 bases from J, with 17 bases between. This chain's CDR3 is CASTPGTSYSPLHF. The DNA for the CDR3 is TGCGCCAGTACGCCCGGGACATCCTATTCACCCCTCCACTTT.

The rearrangement uses TRBV4-1 and TRBJ2-5; D is uncertain. CDR3 length: 15 amino acids. Germline assignment: CDR1 MGHRA and CDR2 YSYEKL. V lost 0 bases and J lost 2, with 10 bases in between. CDR3 sequence reads: CASSQDWQVQETQYF. DNA of the CDR3: TGCGCCAGCAGCCAAGACTGGCAGGTACAAGAGACCCAGTACTTC.

The chain combines TRBV9 with TRBJ2-2, with 8 bases aligning to TRBD2. V was pared by 6 bases and J by 2 bases, with 3 bases of the junction left unmatched. Germline lookup yields CDR1 SGDLS and CDR2 YYNGEE. The CDR3 is 14 residues long. CDR3 loop: CASNGGVNTGELFF. DNA of the CDR3: TGTGCCAGCAACGGGGGGGTCAACACCGGGGAGCTGTTTTTT.

A few counts support this clone. This chain links TRBV18 with TRBJ1-5; D unclear. The CDR3 runs 13 residues. Trimming stripped 4 bases from V and 7 bases from J, with 11 bases between. Germline V lookup: CDR1 KGHSH, CDR2 LQKENI. The CDR3 DNA is TGTGCCAGCTCACTACTAAAGGGACAGCCCCAGCATTTT. It yields the protein CASSLLKGQPQHF. Full variable domain (missing parts from reference TRBV18 and TRBJ1-5): NAGVMQNPRHLVRRRGQEARLRCSPMKGHSHVYWYRQLPEEGLKFMVYLQKENIIDESGMPKERFSAEFPKEGPSILRIQQVVRGDSAAYFCASSLLKGQPQHFGDGTRLSIL.

The gene calls are TRBV30 and TRBJ1-6, with D maybe TRBD1 (6 bases). The CDR3 extends over 15 amino acids. V gave up 2 bases and J gave up 10 bases, with 18 bases separating them. Germline lookup yields CDR1 GTSNPN and CDR2 SVGIG (reference sequence). CDR3 region: CAWSRQGQGGSPLHF. Written as DNA, the CDR3 is TGTGCCTGGAGTCGCCAGGGACAAGGAGGATCACCCCTCCACTTT.

The V gene is TRBV6-5, the J gene TRBJ2-6; D gene unclear. The germline V gene has CDR1 MNHEY and CDR2 SVGAGI. This CDR3 has 14 residues. Trimming removed 10 bases at V and 2 bases at J, with 12 bases between. In nucleotides, the CDR3 is TGTGCCACCCGGGCCACCGCTGGGGCCAACGTCCTGACTTTC. It yields the protein CATRATAGANVLTF.

The chain is built from TRBV4-1 and TRBJ2-3; 8 bases match TRBD1. Germline V gene lookup returns CDR1 MGHRA and CDR2 YSYEKL. The junction had 7 bases not matched to a gene; V was cut back by 4 bases and J by 4 bases. The CDR3 contains 15 residues. The DNA of the CDR3 is TGCGCCAGCAGCCGCGGACAGGGTGGCGCAGATACGCAGTATTTT. It yields the protein CASSRGQGGADTQYF.

This clone has just one count. This chain joins TRBV15 and TRBJ1-3; TRBD1 is a possible D gene (5 bases). The CDR3 consists of 17 residues. CDR1 and CDR2 from the germline V gene are LNHNV and YYDKDF (reference sequence). Trimming stripped 0 bases from V and 4 bases from J, with 16 bases between. The CDR3 is CATSRDSGLGTGNTIYF. Written as DNA, the CDR3 is TGTGCCACCAGCAGAGATTCAGGCCTGGGGACCGGAAACACCATATATTTT.

The chain carries TRBV21-1 and TRBJ2-2; the table's D call, TRBD2, was not checked against the DNA. TRBV21-1 is a pseudogene locus. CDR3 length: 14 residues. The CDR3 nucleotides are TGTGCCAGCACTTACAGGGAGGGCACCGGGGAGCTGTTTTTT. It specifies CASTYREGTGELFF.

The chain combines TRBV11-2 with TRBJ1-1, with D maybe TRBD1 (6 bases). The CDR3 consists of 16 residues. V was cut by 1 base and J by 4 bases, with 16 bases left in between. Germline V lookup: CDR1 SGHAT, CDR2 FQNNGV. In nucleotides, the CDR3 is TGTGCCAGCAGCTTAGGGAGAACAGGGTTCGGCACTGAAGCTTTCTTT. Protein: CASSLGRTGFGTEAFF.

This clone was detected only once. This chain links TRBV7-2 with TRBJ1-4; D is uncertain. This CDR3 region has 11 residues. Looked up from germline, CDR1 is SGHTA and CDR2 is FQGNSA. Trimming shortened V by 10 bases and J by 6 bases, and 9 bases separated the two germline ends. In DNA form, the CDR3 reads TGTGCCATCACGACTTATGAAAAACTGTTTTTT. Its translation: CAITTYEKLFF. Full variable domain (rest looked up from reference TRBV7-2 and TRBJ1-4): GAGVSQSPSNKVTEKGKDVELRCDPISGHTALYWYRQSLGQGLEFLIYFQGNSAPDKSGLPSDRFSAERTGGSVSTLTIQRTQQEDSAVYLCAITTYEKLFFGSGTQLSVL.

The rearrangement joins TRBV2 to TRBJ1-4; 8 nucleotides align to TRBD1. CDR3 length equals 17 residues. In germline, CDR1 is SNHLY, CDR2 FYNNEI. J was trimmed by 4 bases and V by 5 bases; bases with no gene match: 12. DNA of the CDR3: TGTGCCAGCAGTCCGGTCTATCCGGGACAGGTTAATGAAAAACTGTTTTTT. Its protein product is CASSPVYPGQVNEKLFF.